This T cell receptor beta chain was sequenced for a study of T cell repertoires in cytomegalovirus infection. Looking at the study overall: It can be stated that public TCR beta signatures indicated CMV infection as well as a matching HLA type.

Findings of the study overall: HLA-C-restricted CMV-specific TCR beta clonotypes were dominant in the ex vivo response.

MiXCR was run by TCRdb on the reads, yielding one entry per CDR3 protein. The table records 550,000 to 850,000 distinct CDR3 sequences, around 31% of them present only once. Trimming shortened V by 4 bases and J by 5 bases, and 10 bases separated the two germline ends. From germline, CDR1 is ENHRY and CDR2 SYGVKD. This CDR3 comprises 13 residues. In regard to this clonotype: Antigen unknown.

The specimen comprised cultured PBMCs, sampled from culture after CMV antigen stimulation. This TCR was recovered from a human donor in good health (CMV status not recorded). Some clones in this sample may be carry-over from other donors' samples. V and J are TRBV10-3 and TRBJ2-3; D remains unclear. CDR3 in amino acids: CAISVGHGDTQYF. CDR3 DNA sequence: TGTGCCATCAGTGTCGGTCACGGAGATACGCAGTATTTT.